This is a list of T cell receptor beta chains from one sample in a study of T cell repertoires in cytomegalovirus infection. TCRdb re-called the reads through MiXCR, storing one row per CDR3 protein. The profile shows a few hundred thousand distinct CDR3 sequences, about 26% of them singletons. The sequenced sample consisted of PBMCs. Source of these receptors: a human donor in good health (CMV status not recorded). Some clones in this sample may be carry-over from other donors' samples. Each CDR3 is given with its conserved first and last residue. The order of the fields is D gene, J gene, clone size, V gene, CDR3 protein, CDR3 DNA. A D gene is named only where the DNA matches it firmly. The size field is filled for only some rows; it gives once, few, many or a size class.

>TRBD1|TRBJ1-5|few|TRBV6-2/TRBV6-3
CASRGTGLSNQPQHF
TGTGCCAGCCGGGGGACAGGGCTGAGCAATCAGCCCCAGCATTTT
>NA|TRBJ2-4|few|TRBV7-2
CASSFDSAKNIQYF
TGTGCCAGCAGCTTTGACTCAGCCAAAAACATTCAGTACTTC
>NA|TRBJ2-1|NA|TRBV28
CASTPSLNNEQFF
TGTGCCAGCACCCCAAGCCTAAACAATGAGCAGTTCTTC
>NA|TRBJ2-1|once|TRBV4-3
CASSLGSSETLYNEQFF
TGCGCCAGCAGCCTAGGCTCTAGCGAGACACTATACAATGAGCAGTTCTTC
>NA|TRBJ2-7|NA|TRBV5-1
CASSRRDTYYEQYF
TGCGCCAGCAGCCGTCGGGACACCTACTACGAGCAGTACTTC
>NA|TRBJ1-5|NA|TRBV20-1
CSVQRINQPQHF
TGCAGTGTCCAGCGGATCAATCAGCCCCAGCATTTT
>TRBD1|TRBJ2-2|few|TRBV19
CASSISITPGQGGELFF
TGTGCCAGTAGTATTTCGATTACCCCCGGACAGGGCGGGGAGCTGTTTTTT
>NA|TRBJ2-1|few|TRBV7-6
CASSLAGIREQFF
TGTGCCAGCAGCTTAGCCGGGATCCGAGAGCAGTTCTTC
>NA|TRBJ1-1|many|TRBV7-2
CASSSQGVTGTEAFF
TGTGCCAGCAGCTCACAGGGCGTTACGGGCACTGAAGCTTTCTTT
>NA|TRBJ2-4|few|TRBV19
CASSPRDAIQYF
TGTGCCAGTAGCCCAAGGGACGCCATTCAGTACTTC
>NA|TRBJ2-2|NA|TRBV10-2
CASTLSGLGELFF
TGCGCCAGCACCTTATCGGGGTTGGGGGAGCTGTTTTTT
>NA|TRBJ2-3|NA|TRBV4-1
CASSQVEAQRDTQYF
TGCGCCAGCAGCCAAGTAGAGGCCCAACGGGATACGCAGTATTTT
>TRBD2|TRBJ2-2|few|TRBV29-1
CSVERRERDTGELFF
TGCAGCGTTGAACGGCGGGAGCGGGACACCGGGGAGCTGTTTTTT
>NA|TRBJ2-1|NA|TRBV5-6
CASSLEPVGLRYNEQFF
TGTGCCAGCAGCTTGGAACCCGTAGGGCTACGCTACAATGAGCAGTTCTTC
>TRBD2|TRBJ2-1|many|TRBV12-3/TRBV12-4
CASSYASGRGYNEQFF
TGTGCCAGCAGTTACGCTAGCGGGAGGGGGTACAATGAGCAGTTCTTC
>TRBD1|TRBJ1-1|NA|TRBV19
CASNRLGQGNTEAFF
TGTGCCAGTAACCGCTTGGGACAGGGGAACACTGAAGCTTTCTTT
>NA|TRBJ2-1|NA|TRBV19
CASSVQGLGMLGAGYNEQFF
TGTGCCAGTAGTGTACAGGGTCTGGGGATGCTGGGGGCCGGATACAATGAGCAGTTCTTC
>TRBD1|TRBJ1-2|NA|TRBV28
CASSLEGAPGYTF
TGTGCCAGCAGTTTAGAGGGGGCGCCTGGCTACACCTTC
>NA|TRBJ1-4|many|TRBV7-2
CASSLERAANEKLFF
TGTGCCAGCAGCTTAGAGAGGGCCGCTAATGAAAAACTGTTTTTT
>NA|TRBJ1-1|few|TRBV6-2/TRBV6-3
CASRNPGTEAFF
TGTGCCAGCAGGAACCCGGGCACTGAAGCTTTCTTT